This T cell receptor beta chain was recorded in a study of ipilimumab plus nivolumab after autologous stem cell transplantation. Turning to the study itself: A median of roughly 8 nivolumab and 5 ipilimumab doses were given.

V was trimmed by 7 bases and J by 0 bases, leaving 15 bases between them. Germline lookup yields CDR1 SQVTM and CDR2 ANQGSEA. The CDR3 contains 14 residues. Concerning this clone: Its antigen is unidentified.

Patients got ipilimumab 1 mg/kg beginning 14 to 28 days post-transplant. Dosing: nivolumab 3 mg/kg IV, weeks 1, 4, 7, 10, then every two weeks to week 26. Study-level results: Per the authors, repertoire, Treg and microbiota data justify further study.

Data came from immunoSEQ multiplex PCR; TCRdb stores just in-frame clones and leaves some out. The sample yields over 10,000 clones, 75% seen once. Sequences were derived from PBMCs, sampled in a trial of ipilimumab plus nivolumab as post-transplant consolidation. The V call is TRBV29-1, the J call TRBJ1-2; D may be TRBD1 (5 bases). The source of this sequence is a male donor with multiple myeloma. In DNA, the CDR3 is TGCAGCGGCGTCGGGACCGAAGCTAACTATGGCTACACCTTC. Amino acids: CSGVGTEANYGYTF.